Each of the 21 T cell receptor beta chains below was sequenced from the same sample in a study of early T cells in non-severe SARS-CoV-2 infection. Via MiXCR, TCRdb re-called the 5' RACE reads, giving one row per CDR3 protein. The sample lists around 84,000 distinct CDR3 sequences, roughly an eighth seen once, with roughly 6.4% in the top ten. The sample comprised whole blood. The receptor source for this set is an adult who was a healthcare worker with PCR-confirmed SARS-CoV-2 infection or an uninfected control (not recorded which).

This chain uses TRBV27 with TRBJ1-1; D is possibly TRBD1 (6 bases). Germline CDR1 MNHEY, CDR2 SMNVEV (reference sequence). V gave up 8 bases and J gave up 5 bases, with 15 bases separating them. CDR3 length: 13 residues. CDR3 sequence (DNA): TGTGCCAGCGGGAGACAGGAAAAAACTGAAGCTTTCTTT. Translated: CASGRQEKTEAFF.

The gene calls are TRBV5-6 and TRBJ2-7; maybe TRBD1 (6 bases). V lost 5 bases, J lost 3 bases, and 12 bases lay in between. CDR1 is SGHDT and CDR2 is YYEEEE in the germline V gene. The CDR3 sequence is 13 residues long. The CDR3 loop reads CASSSRGFYEQYF. Written as DNA, the CDR3 is TGTGCCAGCAGTTCCAGGGGATTCTACGAGCAGTACTTC.

This clonotype was counted a single time. V is TRBV9 and J is TRBJ1-5, with a weak D call TRBD1 (5 bases). The germline V gene encodes CDR1 SGDLS and CDR2 YYNGEE. CDR3 length: 14 residues. The V gene lost 0 bases and the J gene lost 3 bases, with 7 bases spanning the gap. Here the CDR3 reads CASSVGQNNQPQHF. CDR3 DNA: TGTGCCAGCAGCGTAGGACAGAACAATCAGCCCCAGCATTTT.

The rearrangement links TRBV30 to TRBJ1-5, with 8 bases aligning to TRBD1. Germline lookup yields CDR1 GTSNPN and CDR2 SVGIG (reference sequence). The V and J ends lost 2 bases and 0 bases, in that order; junction bases with no gene match: 12. This CDR3 spans 18 amino acids. The CDR3 coding sequence is TGTGCCTGGAGTCCAAGGCGGGGGACAGGCTTTAGCAATCAGCCCCAGCATTTT. Its protein product is CAWSPRRGTGFSNQPQHF.

This rearrangement joins TRBV2 to TRBJ1-5; D possibly corresponds to TRBD1 (6 bases). V was pared by 8 bases and J by 9 bases, with 17 bases between. Germline V gene lookup returns CDR1 SNHLY and CDR2 FYNNEI. The CDR3 has 13 residues. CDR3 residues: CASHRQVQSPQHF. CDR3 DNA sequence: TGTGCCAGCCATAGACAGGTACAGTCGCCCCAGCATTTT.

This clonotype was counted many times. This chain links TRBV6-1 with TRBJ1-2; unclear D gene. V lost 2 bases to trimming and J lost 4 bases, with 11 bases between them. The V gene's germline CDR1 is MNHNS and CDR2 SASEGT. This CDR3 has 14 residues. In nucleotides, the CDR3 is TGTGCCAGCAGTGAACGGGCAGCCCCCTATGGCTACACCTTC. This gives the protein CASSERAAPYGYTF.

V gene TRBV20-1 combines with J gene TRBJ2-1; 9 bases are shared with TRBD2. The CDR3 runs to 15 residues. V dropped 6 bases and J dropped 5; count of bases not matched to a gene: 11. Germline V CDR1 and CDR2: DFQATT, SNEGSKA (reference sequence). CDR3 sequence: CSARSGAGGHNEQFF. In DNA form, the CDR3 reads TGCAGTGCCCGATCGGGAGCGGGAGGACACAATGAGCAGTTCTTC.

Many counts were recorded for this clonotype. The chain is built from TRBV5-1 and TRBJ1-5; D uncertain. V lost 2 bases to trimming and J lost 1 base, with 4 bases between them. CDR1 and CDR2 from the germline V gene are SGHRS and YFSETQ. CDR3 length: 13 amino acids. CDR3 coding DNA: TGCGCCAGCAGCTTAAGCAGCAATCAGCCCCAGCATTTT. As protein: CASSLSSNQPQHF.

As regards this clonotype: A read error may produce the germline difference seen at one junction end. The J gene is TRBJ2-7, the V gene TRBV7-6; D is tentatively TRBD1 or TRBD2 (6 bases each). CDR1 and CDR2 (germline): SGHVS, FNYEAQ. The CDR3 has 16 residues. Here the CDR3 reads CASSLGGAAGSYELYF. The CDR3 DNA follows: TGTGCCAGCAGCTTAGGGGGGGCAGCCGGGTCCTACGAGCTGTACTTC.

The chain uses TRBV11-2 and TRBJ2-3; D is uncertain. The CDR3 is made up of 14 amino acids. Trimming pared 4 bases from V and 0 bases from J, leaving 8 bases between. Germline CDR1 is SGHAT and CDR2 is FQNNGV. The CDR3 here is CASSSGVSTDTQYF. The CDR3 nucleotides are TGTGCCAGCAGCTCCGGAGTTAGCACAGATACGCAGTATTTT. Based on the CDR3 plus reference TRBV11-2 and TRBJ2-3, the full variable domain is EAGVAQSPRYKIIEKRQSVAFWCNPISGHATLYWYQQILGQGPKLLIQFQNNGVVDDSQLPKDRFSAERLKGVDSTLKIQPAKLEDSAVYLCASSSGVSTDTQYFGPGTRLTVL.

This clonotype was observed a few times. The V and J genes are TRBV9 and TRBJ2-7; D call uncertain. Germline CDR1 and CDR2: SGDLS and YYNGEE. The CDR3 has 14 amino acids. V was clipped by 0 bases and J by 4 bases, with 11 bases between them. The CDR3 DNA sequence: TGTGCCAGCAGCGTAGGATCGGGTTCTTACGAGCAGTACTTC. This codes for CASSVGSGSYEQYF.

This clonotype is labeled as medium-sized (0.01 to 0.1%). The chain couples TRBV19 to TRBJ2-7; maybe TRBD2 (5 bases). V was shortened by 3 bases and J by 7 bases, with 13 bases between the two germline ends. Per germline, CDR1 LNHDA and CDR2 SQIVND (reference sequence). This CDR3 spans 13 amino acids. The CDR3 DNA reads TGTGCCAGTAGTATCGCTACGCCGGGGGAGCAGTACTTC. It specifies CASSIATPGEQYF.

The chain links TRBV7-9 to TRBJ1-1; D is perhaps TRBD1 (6 bases). Germline values: CDR1 SEHNR, CDR2 FQNEAQ (reference sequence). This CDR3 is built from 14 residues. V shed 3 bases and J shed 2 bases, with 10 bases lying between them. The CDR3 protein is CASSFGTPNTEAFF. Written as DNA, the CDR3 is TGTGCCAGCAGCTTCGGGACACCCAACACTGAAGCTTTCTTT. Full variable domain (rest looked up from reference TRBV7-9 and TRBJ1-1): DTGVSQNPRHKITKRGQNVTFRCDPISEHNRLYWYRQTLGQGPEFLTYFQNEAQLEKSRLLSDRFSAERPKGSFSTLEIQRTEQGDSAMYLCASSFGTPNTEAFFGQGTRLTVV.

This clonotype was recorded a few times. The CDR3, as DNA: TGTGCCAGCAGGGAAAGGACTGAAGCTTTCTTT. Encoded protein: CASRERTEAFF. The chain links TRBV12-3 or TRBV12-4 to TRBJ1-1; unclear D gene. V was clipped by 6 bases and J by 5 bases, with 7 bases between them. The length of the CDR3 is 11 residues.

This clonotype has just a few counts. The rearrangement links TRBV4-1 to TRBJ2-7, with D possibly called TRBD1 or TRBD2 (5 bases each). The germline CDR1 and CDR2 sequences are MGHRA and YSYEKL. V dropped 4 bases and J dropped 6 bases, with 25 bases sitting between them. This CDR3 has 17 amino acids. CDR3 DNA: TGCGCCAGCAGCCTATCGGTGACGCAGGGAGTTAGTGGCGAGCAGTACTTC. This sequence encodes CASSLSVTQGVSGEQYF.

This clonotype was seen repeatedly, ten times or more. CDR3 nucleotides: TGTGCCAGCAGCTTGGATCTAGCCCCCTACAATGAGCAGTTCTTC. Its translation is CASSLDLAPYNEQFF. The V gene is TRBV5-4, the J gene TRBJ2-1; TRBD2 is a possible D gene (5 bases). Germline-derived CDR1 and CDR2 are SGHNT and YYREEE (reference sequence). V was shortened by 0 bases and J by 2 bases, with 9 bases between the two germline ends. The CDR3 covers 15 residues.

This chain uses TRBV5-1 with TRBJ2-1; no clear D. With 6 bases removed from V and 2 bases from J, the gap between germline ends came to 12 bases. The CDR3 extends over 14 amino acids. Germline loops: CDR1 SGHRS, CDR2 YFSETQ. Written as DNA, the CDR3 is TGCGCCAGCAACTTACCCGAGGCCTACAATGAGCAGTTCTTC. Amino acids: CASNLPEAYNEQFF.

This clonotype was seen at least ten times. The V call is TRBV7-6, the J call TRBJ2-1; 8 bases fit TRBD1. Germline V CDR1 and CDR2: SGHVS, FNYEAQ. The CDR3 totals 18 residues. The junction had 17 bases not matched to a gene; V was cut back by 5 bases and J by 5 bases. The CDR3 coding sequence is TGTGCCAGCAGCCCCCCCGACCCTGGGGACAGGAGGGACAATGAGCAGTTCTTC. It translates to CASSPPDPGDRRDNEQFF.

Ten or more counts support this clonotype. The chain employs TRBV23-1 and TRBJ2-1; no reliable D call. TRBV23-1 falls under the ORF class, with uncertain function. Trimming shortened V by 2 bases and J by 1 base, and 15 bases separated the two germline ends. There are 17 residues in the CDR3. The CDR3 sequence is CASSQNPRKGSYNEQFF. In DNA form, the CDR3 reads TGCGCCAGCAGTCAAAACCCCCGTAAAGGGTCCTACAATGAGCAGTTCTTC.

The J gene is TRBJ1-3, the V gene TRBV6-6; tentatively, D is TRBD1 (6 bases). The CDR3 sequence is 15 residues long. V was shortened by 2 bases and J by 4 bases, with 12 bases between the two germline ends. From germline, CDR1 is MNHNY and CDR2 SVGAGI (reference sequence). CDR3: CASSYGGAGGNTIYF. CDR3 DNA sequence: TGTGCCAGCAGTTACGGGGGGGCTGGGGGAAACACCATATATTTT.

This clonotype was counted a few times. V is TRBV2 and J is TRBJ1-5, with 9 bases aligning to TRBD1. The CDR3 runs to 15 residues. The germline gives CDR1 SNHLY, CDR2 FYNNEI. J lost 14 bases, V lost 5 bases, and 16 bases had no gene match. The CDR3 nucleotides are TGTGCCAGCAGTCCACAGGGGGCGGACTCAGCTCCGAAGCATTTT. This gives the protein CASSPQGADSAPKHF.